A selection of T cell receptor beta chains follows, all from one sample in a study of blood T cell repertoires in COVID-19. Data came from immunoSEQ multiplex PCR; TCRdb stores just in-frame clones and leaves some out. This sample carries some 390,000 clones, 70% to 90% of them seen once, and the ten largest clones take 2% to 2.5%. The sample was peripheral blood. Receptors were obtained from a woman aged 55 to 70 with COVID-19, enrolled during active disease. CDR3s include the opening cysteine and the closing phenylalanine or tryptophan. D genes are given only for firm matches. Size is stated for part of the rows, as once, few or many counts, or as a class when the clone is expanded.

.	TRBV10-1	TRBJ1-2	.	CATAGGGDGYTF	TGCGCCACCGCGGGCGGGGGCGATGGCTACACCTTC
.	TRBV7-2	TRBJ1-1	.	CASSLVQMNTEAFF	TGTGCCAGCAGCTTAGTTCAGATGAACACTGAAGCTTTCTTT
TRBD1	TRBV5-5	TRBJ1-6	.	CASSYRGLNSPLHF	TGTGCCAGCAGCTACAGGGGCCTGAATTCACCCCTCCACTTT
TRBD1	TRBV27	TRBJ1-5	.	CASSPGTGDNQPQHF	TGTGCCAGCAGTCCTGGGACAGGGGACAATCAGCCCCAGCATTTT
TRBD1	TRBV19	TRBJ1-5	.	CASIRTGTSNQPQHF	TGTGCCAGTATCCGGACAGGGACTAGCAATCAGCCCCAGCATTTT
TRBD1	TRBV7-8	TRBJ1-1	.	CASSWGWTGTEAFF	TGTGCCAGCAGCTGGGGCTGGACAGGGACTGAAGCTTTCTTT
TRBD1	TRBV19	TRBJ1-6	.	CASRNRGQSPLHF	TGTGCCAGTAGGAACAGGGGGCAATCACCCCTCCACTTT
.	TRBV20-1	TRBJ2-7	once	CSASSTEGRGLFHEQYF	TGCAGTGCTAGTTCTACGGAGGGGCGGGGGCTCTTCCACGAGCAGTACTTC
.	TRBV28	TRBJ1-4	.	CASSLGTDLFREKLFF	TGTGCCAGCAGTTTAGGGACTGACCTCTTTAGGGAAAAACTGTTTTTT
.	TRBV6-5	TRBJ2-7	.	CASGRDPTYEQYF	TGTGCCAGCGGCAGGGATCCCACCTACGAGCAGTACTTC
.	TRBV19	TRBJ1-3	.	CASRNQASGNTIYF	TGTGCCAGTAGGAATCAGGCCTCTGGAAACACCATATATTTT
TRBD1	TRBV14	TRBJ1-2	.	CASSRVLNRGTNYGYTF	TGTGCCAGCAGCCGAGTATTAAACAGGGGGACTAACTATGGCTACACCTTC
.	TRBV2	TRBJ2-6	.	CASSTPRGTYSLGANVLTF	TGTGCCAGCAGTACTCCGAGAGGGACATATTCCCTTGGGGCCAACGTCCTGACTTTC
.	TRBV4-1	TRBJ2-7	.	CASSREGGVYEQYF	TGCGCCAGCAGCCGGGAGGGGGGAGTATACGAGCAGTACTTC
TRBD1	TRBV10-3	TRBJ2-7	once	CAISRQGGPQIPAEQYF	TGTGCCATCAGTAGACAGGGGGGGCCCCAGATCCCGGCAGAGCAGTACTTC
.	TRBV28	TRBJ1-2	.	CASKQGPDYGYTF	TGTGCCTCCAAACAGGGACCAGACTATGGCTACACCTTC
TRBD2	TRBV18	TRBJ2-5	.	CASSLTGGALQETQYF	TGTGCCAGCTCACTCACGGGGGGTGCTCTCCAAGAGACCCAGTACTTC
TRBD2	TRBV5-1	TRBJ2-5	.	CASSFNSGGQGETQYF	TGCGCCAGCAGCTTTAATAGCGGGGGGCAGGGAGAGACCCAGTACTTC
.	TRBV19	TRBJ1-1	.	CASSINRNTEAFF	TGTGCCAGTAGTATTAACAGGAACACTGAAGCTTTCTTT
TRBD1	TRBV19	TRBJ1-5	.	CAGSTGRRNQPQHF	TGTGCCGGATCGACAGGGCGGAGAAATCAGCCCCAGCATTTT
TRBD1	TRBV4-1	TRBJ2-3	.	CASSLGQGFPDTQYF	TGCGCCAGCAGCCTGGGACAGGGGTTCCCAGATACGCAGTATTTT
.	TRBV4-1	TRBJ1-6	.	CASSQDTPNSPLHF	TGCGCCAGCAGCCAAGACACTCCTAATTCACCCCTCCACTTT
.	TRBV7-9	TRBJ1-1	.	CASSLSSEGLAFF	TGTGCCAGCAGCTTAAGTTCGGAGGGTTTAGCTTTCTTT
.	TRBV21-1	TRBJ2-7	.	CASNWTAINGYHEQYF	TGTGCCAGCAATTGGACAGCGATTAACGGATACCACGAGCAGTACTTC
.	TRBV15	TRBJ1-1	.	CATKLGVNTEAFF	TGTGCCACCAAGCTTGGAGTGAACACTGAAGCTTTCTTT
TRBD1	TRBV20-1	TRBJ1-1	.	CSASNDRGRRAFF	TGCAGTGCTAGTAATGACAGGGGGCGACGAGCTTTCTTT
.	TRBV12-3/TRBV12-4	TRBJ2-5	.	CASMVGETQYF	TGTGCCAGCATGGTCGGGGAGACCCAGTACTTC
.	TRBV7-3	TRBJ1-6	.	CASSLGLSNSPLHF	TGTGCCAGCAGCTTAGGCCTTTCGAATTCACCCCTCCACTTT
.	TRBV30	TRBJ1-5	.	CAWSPGGQGQPQHF	TGTGCCTGGAGCCCGGGGGGGCAAGGTCAGCCCCAGCATTTT
.	TRBV10-3	TRBJ1-1	.	CAIRTGQNTEAFF	TGTGCCATCAGGACAGGACAGAACACTGAAGCTTTCTTT
TRBD1	TRBV4-1	TRBJ1-5	.	CASSQGQGSNQPQHF	TGCGCCAGCAGCCAAGGACAGGGAAGCAATCAGCCCCAGCATTTT
.	TRBV18	TRBJ1-1	.	CASSPGVNTEAFF	TGTGCCAGCTCACCAGGAGTGAACACTGAAGCTTTCTTT
.	TRBV9	TRBJ1-1	.	CASSSPTDNTEAFF	TGTGCCAGCAGCTCCCCAACAGATAACACTGAAGCTTTCTTT
.	TRBV4-1	TRBJ2-2	.	CASSRLGERPGAGELFF	TGCGCCAGCAGCCGCCTCGGAGAGCGACCAGGGGCCGGGGAGCTGTTTTTT
.	TRBV7-8	TRBJ1-4	.	CASSTGPREKLFF	TGTGCCAGCAGTACAGGGCCTCGGGAAAAACTGTTTTTT
.	TRBV29-1	TRBJ1-1	.	CSVEDLGGNTEAFF	TGCAGCGTTGAAGATCTGGGGGGGAACACTGAAGCTTTCTTT
.	TRBV5-1	TRBJ1-1	.	CASSGGPLENTEAFF	TGCGCCAGCAGCGGGGGCCCGCTAGAGAACACTGAAGCTTTCTTT
.	TRBV4-2	TRBJ2-7	.	CASSQDESSYEQYF	TGTGCCAGCAGCCAAGATGAGTCTTCCTACGAGCAGTACTTC
.	TRBV12-3/TRBV12-4	TRBJ2-2	.	CASSPQGPGELFF	TGTGCCAGCAGTCCTCAGGGGCCCGGGGAGCTGTTTTTT
.	TRBV2	TRBJ2-7	few	CASRPDTAYEQYF	TGTGCCAGCAGACCCGACACTGCCTACGAGCAGTACTTC
TRBD1	TRBV30	TRBJ1-5	.	CAWSPGQGYQPQHF	TGTGCCTGGAGCCCGGGACAGGGGTATCAGCCCCAGCATTTT
TRBD1	TRBV10-1	TRBJ2-2	.	CARETGAQNTGELFF	TGCGCCAGGGAGACAGGGGCACAGAACACCGGGGAGCTGTTTTTT
TRBD1	TRBV5-1	TRBJ2-7	.	CASSPIGQVSYEQYF	TGCGCCAGCAGCCCTATTGGACAGGTGTCCTACGAGCAGTACTTC
.	TRBV10-3	TRBJ2-5	.	CAISESQNSQETQYF	TGTGCCATCAGTGAGTCGCAGAACAGCCAAGAGACCCAGTACTTC
TRBD2	TRBV5-1	TRBJ2-2	.	CASSLTSVDPTTGELFF	TGCGCCAGCAGCTTGACTAGCGTTGACCCTACTACCGGGGAGCTGTTTTTT
TRBD1	TRBV28	TRBJ2-1	.	CASSLSQGAWIGAQFF	TGTGCCAGCAGCCTTAGCCAGGGGGCGTGGATCGGGGCGCAGTTCTTC
.	TRBV2	TRBJ2-3	.	CASQTLGGRTDTQYF	TGTGCCAGCCAGACTTTGGGGGGGCGCACAGATACGCAGTATTTT
.	TRBV27	TRBJ2-3	.	CASSPGQTSTDTQYF	TGTGCCAGCAGCCCGGGACAAACTAGCACAGATACGCAGTATTTT
TRBD1	TRBV19	TRBJ1-2	once	CASRDSYYGYTF	TGTGCCAGTCGGGACAGCTACTATGGCTACACCTTC
TRBD1	TRBV19	TRBJ1-2	.	CASSPLRDSDGGYTF	TGTGCCAGTAGCCCCCTTCGGGACAGTGATGGGGGCTACACCTTC
.	TRBV5-1	TRBJ1-2	once	CASSSGLRKSYTF	TGCGCCAGCAGCTCGGGACTAAGGAAGAGCTACACCTTC
.	TRBV2	TRBJ2-7	.	CAGGGHHEQYF	TGTGCCGGGGGGGGGCACCACGAGCAGTACTTC
TRBD1	TRBV7-6	TRBJ2-5	once	CASSAQGAGETQYF	TGTGCCAGCAGCGCCCAGGGGGCTGGAGAGACCCAGTACTTC
.	TRBV3-1/TRBV3-2	TRBJ1-3	.	CASSQLKGLGNTIYF	TGTGCCAGCAGCCAATTAAAGGGACTTGGAAACACCATATATTTT
.	TRBV7-3	TRBJ2-7	.	CASSLTGTSSEQYF	TGTGCCAGCAGCTTAACGGGGACTTCTAGCGAGCAGTACTTC
.	TRBV4-1	TRBJ1-2	.	CASGGAHRDGYTF	TGCGCCAGCGGGGGGGCCCATAGGGATGGCTACACCTTC
.	TRBV25-1	TRBJ1-4	.	CASSRRRGSNEKLFF	TGTGCCAGCTCCCGCCGGCGGGGGAGTAATGAAAAACTGTTTTTT